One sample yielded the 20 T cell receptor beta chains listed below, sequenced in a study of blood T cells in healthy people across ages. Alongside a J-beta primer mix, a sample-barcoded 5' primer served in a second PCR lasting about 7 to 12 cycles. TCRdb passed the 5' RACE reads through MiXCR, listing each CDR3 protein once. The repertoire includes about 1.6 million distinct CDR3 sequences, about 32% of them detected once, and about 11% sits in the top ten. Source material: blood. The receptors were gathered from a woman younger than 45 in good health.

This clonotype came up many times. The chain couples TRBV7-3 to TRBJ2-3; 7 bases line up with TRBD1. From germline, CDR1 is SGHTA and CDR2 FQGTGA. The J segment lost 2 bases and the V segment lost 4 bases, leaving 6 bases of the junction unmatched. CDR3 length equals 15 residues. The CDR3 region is CASSSSGTDTDTQYF. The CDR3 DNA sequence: TGTGCCAGCAGCTCGTCCGGGACAGACACAGATACGCAGTATTTT.

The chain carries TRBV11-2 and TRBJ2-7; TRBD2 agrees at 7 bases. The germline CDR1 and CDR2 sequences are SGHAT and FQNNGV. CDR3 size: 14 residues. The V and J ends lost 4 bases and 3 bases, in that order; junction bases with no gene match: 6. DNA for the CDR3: TGTGCCAGCAGCTCACTAAGCGGGATCTACGAGCAGTACTTC. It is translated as CASSSLSGIYEQYF.

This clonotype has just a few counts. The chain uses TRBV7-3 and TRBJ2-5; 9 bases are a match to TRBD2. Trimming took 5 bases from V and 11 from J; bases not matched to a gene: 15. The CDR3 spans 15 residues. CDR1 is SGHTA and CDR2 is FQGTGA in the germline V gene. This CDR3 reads CASSPRAGGLGEQYF. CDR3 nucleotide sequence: TGTGCCAGCAGCCCGCGGGCGGGGGGGCTCGGTGAGCAGTACTTC.

For the CDR3, the DNA is TGTGCCAGCAGCGGGACCTCTAGCGGGGGGTTCACAGATACGCAGTATTTT. Its translation is CASSGTSSGGFTDTQYF. The chain has TRBV5-6 and TRBJ2-3; TRBD2 aligns across 11 bases. The CDR3 is 17 residues long. Germline CDR1 reads SGHDT; CDR2 reads YYEEEE. The V segment lost 4 bases and the J segment 2 bases; nucleotides outside the gene matches: 9.

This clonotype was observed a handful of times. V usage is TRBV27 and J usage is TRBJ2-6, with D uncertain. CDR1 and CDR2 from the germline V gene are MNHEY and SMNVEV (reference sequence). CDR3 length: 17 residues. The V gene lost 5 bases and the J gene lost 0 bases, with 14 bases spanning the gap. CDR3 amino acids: CASSPLLGSSGANVLTF. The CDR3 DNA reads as TGTGCCAGCAGTCCTTTATTAGGCTCCTCTGGGGCCAACGTCCTGACTTTC.

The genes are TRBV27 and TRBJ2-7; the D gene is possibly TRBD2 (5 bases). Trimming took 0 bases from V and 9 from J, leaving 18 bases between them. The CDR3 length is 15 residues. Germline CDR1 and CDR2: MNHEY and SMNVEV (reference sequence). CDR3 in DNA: TGTGCCAGCAGTTTATCTGTTGAGGGTCCTTATGTGCAGTACTTC. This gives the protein CASSLSVEGPYVQYF.

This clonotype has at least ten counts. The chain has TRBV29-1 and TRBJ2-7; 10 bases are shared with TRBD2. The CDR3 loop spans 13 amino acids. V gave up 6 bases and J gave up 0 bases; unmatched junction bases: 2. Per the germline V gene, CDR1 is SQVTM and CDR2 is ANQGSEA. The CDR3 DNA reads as TGCAGCGTAATAGCGGGAGGCTCCTACGAGCAGTACTTC. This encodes CSVIAGGSYEQYF.

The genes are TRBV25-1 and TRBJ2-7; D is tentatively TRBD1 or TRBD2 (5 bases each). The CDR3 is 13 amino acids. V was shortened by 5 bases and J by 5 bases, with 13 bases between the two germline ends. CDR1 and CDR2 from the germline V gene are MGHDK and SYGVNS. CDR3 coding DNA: TGTGCCAGCAGTTACGGGACCAAAAACGAGCAGTACTTC. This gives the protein CASSYGTKNEQYF.

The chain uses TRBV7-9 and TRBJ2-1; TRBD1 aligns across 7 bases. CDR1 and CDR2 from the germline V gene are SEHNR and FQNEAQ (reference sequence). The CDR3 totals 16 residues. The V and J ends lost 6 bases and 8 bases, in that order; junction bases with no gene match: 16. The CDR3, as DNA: TGTGCCAGCAGTAAGCCGGGACAGACGAATCACGATGAGCAGTTCTTC. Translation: CASSKPGQTNHDEQFF.

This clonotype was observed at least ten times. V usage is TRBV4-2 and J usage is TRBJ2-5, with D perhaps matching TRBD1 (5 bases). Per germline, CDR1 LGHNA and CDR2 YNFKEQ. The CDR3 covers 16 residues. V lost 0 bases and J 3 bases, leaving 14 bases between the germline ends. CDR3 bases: TGTGCCAGCAGCCAAGATCAGGGTTTACCGAAAGAGACCCAGTACTTC. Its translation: CASSQDQGLPKETQYF.

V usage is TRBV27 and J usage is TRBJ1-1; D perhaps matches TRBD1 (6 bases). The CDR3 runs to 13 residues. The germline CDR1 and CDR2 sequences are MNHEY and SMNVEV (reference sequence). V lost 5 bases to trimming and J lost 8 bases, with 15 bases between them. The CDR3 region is CASSPAAGQEAFF. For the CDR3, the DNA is TGTGCCAGCAGTCCCGCGGCAGGACAGGAAGCTTTCTTT.

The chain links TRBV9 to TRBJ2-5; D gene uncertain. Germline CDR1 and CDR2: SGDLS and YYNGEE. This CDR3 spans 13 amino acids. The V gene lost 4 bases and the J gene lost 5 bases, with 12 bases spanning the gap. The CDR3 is CASSPLGWETQYF. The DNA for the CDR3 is TGTGCCAGCAGCCCTCTAGGGTGGGAGACCCAGTACTTC.

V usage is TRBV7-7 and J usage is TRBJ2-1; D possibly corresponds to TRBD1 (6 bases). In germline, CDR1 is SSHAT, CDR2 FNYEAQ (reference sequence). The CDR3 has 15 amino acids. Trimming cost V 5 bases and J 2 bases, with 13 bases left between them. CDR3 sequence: CASSQNREPYNEQFF. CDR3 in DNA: TGTGCCAGCAGCCAAAACAGGGAACCCTACAATGAGCAGTTCTTC.

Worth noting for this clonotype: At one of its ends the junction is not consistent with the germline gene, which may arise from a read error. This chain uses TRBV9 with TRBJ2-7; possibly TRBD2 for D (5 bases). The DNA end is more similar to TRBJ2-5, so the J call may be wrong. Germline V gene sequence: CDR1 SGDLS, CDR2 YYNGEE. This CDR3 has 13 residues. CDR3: CASGVDQRETQYF. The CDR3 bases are TGTGCCAGCGGCGTAGATCAGCGGGAGACCCAGTACTTC.

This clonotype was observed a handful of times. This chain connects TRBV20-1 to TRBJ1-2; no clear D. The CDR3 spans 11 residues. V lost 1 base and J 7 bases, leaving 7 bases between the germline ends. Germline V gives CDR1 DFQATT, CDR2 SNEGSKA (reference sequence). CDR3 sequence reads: CSARAYGGYTF. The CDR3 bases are TGCAGTGCTAGAGCTTACGGTGGCTACACCTTC.

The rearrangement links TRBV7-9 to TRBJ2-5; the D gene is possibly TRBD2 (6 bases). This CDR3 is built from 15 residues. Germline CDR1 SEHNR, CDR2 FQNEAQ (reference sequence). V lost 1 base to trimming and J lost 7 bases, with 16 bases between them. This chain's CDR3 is CASSLVEFGGGTQYF. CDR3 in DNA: TGTGCCAGCAGCTTAGTTGAGTTCGGGGGAGGGACCCAGTACTTC.

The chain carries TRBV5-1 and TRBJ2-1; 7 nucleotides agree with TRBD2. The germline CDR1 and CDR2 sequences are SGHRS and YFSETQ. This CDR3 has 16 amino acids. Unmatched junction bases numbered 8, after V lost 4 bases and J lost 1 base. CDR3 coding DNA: TGCGCCAGCAGCACGAAGCGGGGTGGGTCCTACAATGAGCAGTTCTTC. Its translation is CASSTKRGGSYNEQFF.

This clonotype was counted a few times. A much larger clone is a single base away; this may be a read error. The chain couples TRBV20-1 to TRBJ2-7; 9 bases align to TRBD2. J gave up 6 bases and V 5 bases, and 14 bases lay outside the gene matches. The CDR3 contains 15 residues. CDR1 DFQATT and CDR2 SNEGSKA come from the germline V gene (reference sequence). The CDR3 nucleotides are TGCAGTGCTCCACGTCGCGGGAGGGCCGGCGGCGAGCAGTACTTC. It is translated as CSAPRRGRAGGEQYF.

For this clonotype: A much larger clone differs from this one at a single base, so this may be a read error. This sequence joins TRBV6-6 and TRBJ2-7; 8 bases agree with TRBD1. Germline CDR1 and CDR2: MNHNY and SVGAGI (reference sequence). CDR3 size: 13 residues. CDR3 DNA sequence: TGTGCCGGCAGTCCCCAGGGGGCTGGAGAGCAGTACTTC. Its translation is CAGSPQGAGEQYF.

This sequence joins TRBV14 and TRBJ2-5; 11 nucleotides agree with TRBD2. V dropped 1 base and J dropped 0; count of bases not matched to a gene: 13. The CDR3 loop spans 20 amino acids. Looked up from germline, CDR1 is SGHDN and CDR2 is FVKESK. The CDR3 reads CASSQGPKPTSGTYQETQYF. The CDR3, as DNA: TGTGCCAGCAGCCAAGGCCCGAAGCCGACTAGCGGGACTTACCAAGAGACCCAGTACTTC.